Listed below are T cell receptor beta chains from one sample, sequenced in a study of blood T cell repertoires in COVID-19. Only in-frame clones appear in the TCRdb table, and some are missing; sequencing was by immunoSEQ multiplex PCR. Found here are more than 85,000 clones, roughly 86% of them singletons; the top ten hold roughly 6.5%. Sequencing was performed on peripheral blood. The receptors were gathered from a woman aged 55-69 years with acute or convalescent COVID-19. Both conserved end residues are part of each CDR3. A D gene is named only where the DNA matches it firmly. Size values are once, few and many counts, or a class for expanded clones, and some rows have none.

abundance	d_gene	v_gene	j_gene	CDR3aa	CDR3nt
.	TRBD2	TRBV27	TRBJ2-5	CASSFGLAGGRSGQETQYF	TGTGCCAGCAGCTTCGGGTTGGCGGGAGGAAGGTCGGGTCAAGAGACCCAGTACTTC
.	.	TRBV4-1	TRBJ2-5	CASSYGYQETQYF	TGCGCCAGCAGTTACGGGTACCAAGAGACCCAGTACTTC
.	.	TRBV18	TRBJ2-1	CASSRLDANEQFF	TGTGCCAGCTCCCGATTAGATGCTAATGAGCAGTTCTTC
.	TRBD2	TRBV6-5	TRBJ2-1	CASSSRSGSSYNEQFF	TGTGCCAGCAGTTCAAGAAGCGGGAGCTCCTACAATGAGCAGTTCTTC
few	.	TRBV5-1	TRBJ2-1	CASSLVETSPLNEQFF	TGCGCCAGCAGCTTGGTCGAGACTTCCCCTCTGAATGAGCAGTTCTTC
.	TRBD1	TRBV25-1	TRBJ1-6	CASSEFGRGNSPLHF	TGTGCCAGCAGTGAATTCGGCAGGGGGAATTCACCCCTCCACTTT
.	TRBD1	TRBV5-1	TRBJ1-4	CASSNRGTGGEKLFF	TGCGCCAGCAGCAACCGTGGGACAGGGGGTGAAAAACTGTTTTTT
.	.	TRBV4-2	TRBJ2-3	CASSQVSGGGTDTQYF	TGTGCCAGCAGCCAAGTTAGCGGAGGGGGCACAGATACGCAGTATTTT
.	.	TRBV19	TRBJ1-4	CASAPLRVRNEKLFF	TGTGCCAGTGCTCCCCTCCGGGTCCGAAATGAAAAACTGTTTTTT
.	TRBD2	TRBV6-5	TRBJ2-5	CASSYTSVPRETQYF	TGTGCCAGCAGCTATACTAGCGTACCAAGGGAGACCCAGTACTTC
.	TRBD1	TRBV7-9	TRBJ1-5	CASSRQGGSNQPQHF	TGTGCCAGCAGCCGACAGGGGGGATCCAATCAGCCCCAGCATTTT
.	.	TRBV11-2	TRBJ1-1	CASSFGEGNTEAFF	TGTGCCAGCAGCTTTGGGGAGGGGAACACTGAAGCTTTCTTT
once	TRBD2	TRBV3-1/TRBV3-2	TRBJ2-1	CASSRDSGRASEQFF	TGTGCCAGCAGCCGAGATAGCGGGAGGGCCAGTGAGCAGTTCTTC
.	.	TRBV18	TRBJ1-5	CASSPAPGANQPQHF	TGTGCCAGCTCACCAGCCCCAGGGGCAAATCAGCCCCAGCATTTT
once	.	TRBV3-1/TRBV3-2	TRBJ2-5	CASSQDRLVETQYF	TGTGCCAGCAGCCAAGATCGACTAGTGGAGACCCAGTACTTC